This TCR beta chain is drawn from a study of blood T cell repertoires in COVID-19. Study-wide context: Acute and convalescent COVID-19 samples came from the United States, Italy and Spain. PBMCs, B-cell-depleted T cells, or T cells provided the cDNA or gDNA that made up the material.

The V gene's germline CDR1 is SNHLY and CDR2 FYNNEI. The CDR3 is 16 residues long. With V trimmed by 6 bases and J by 4 bases, 14 bases remained unmatched. As originally analysed: Using reference gene primer amplification, nucleated cell counts were estimated. Here immunoSEQ multiplex PCR was the method, and the copy in TCRdb shows in-frame clones only, minus some. The V and J calls and clone size were taken over from that table, and D and trimming were inferred from the DNA. The sample yields around 250,000 clones, approximately 77% seen once. The sequence was obtained from a young woman with acute or convalescent COVID-19. V usage is TRBV2 and J usage is TRBJ1-1; 7 positions agree with TRBD1. Sample: peripheral blood. The CDR3, as DNA: TGTGCCAGCAGCAGGGAGACCGGGACAGCGGGCACTGAAGCTTTCTTT. It is translated as CASSRETGTAGTEAFF.